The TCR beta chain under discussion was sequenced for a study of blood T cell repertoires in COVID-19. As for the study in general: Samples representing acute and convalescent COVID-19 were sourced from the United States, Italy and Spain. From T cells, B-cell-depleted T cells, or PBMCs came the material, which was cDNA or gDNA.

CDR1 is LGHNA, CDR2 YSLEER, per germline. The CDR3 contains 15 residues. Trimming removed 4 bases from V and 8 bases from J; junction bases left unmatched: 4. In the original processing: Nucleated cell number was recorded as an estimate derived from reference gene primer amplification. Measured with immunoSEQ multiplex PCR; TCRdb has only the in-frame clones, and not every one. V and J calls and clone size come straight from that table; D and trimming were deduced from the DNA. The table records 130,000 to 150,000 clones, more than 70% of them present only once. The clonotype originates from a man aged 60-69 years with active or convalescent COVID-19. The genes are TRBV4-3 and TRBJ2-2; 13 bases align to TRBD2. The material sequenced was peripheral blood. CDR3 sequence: CASSPGTSGTGELFF. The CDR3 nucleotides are TGCGCCAGCAGCCCCGGGACTAGCGGGACGGGGGAGCTGTTTTTT.